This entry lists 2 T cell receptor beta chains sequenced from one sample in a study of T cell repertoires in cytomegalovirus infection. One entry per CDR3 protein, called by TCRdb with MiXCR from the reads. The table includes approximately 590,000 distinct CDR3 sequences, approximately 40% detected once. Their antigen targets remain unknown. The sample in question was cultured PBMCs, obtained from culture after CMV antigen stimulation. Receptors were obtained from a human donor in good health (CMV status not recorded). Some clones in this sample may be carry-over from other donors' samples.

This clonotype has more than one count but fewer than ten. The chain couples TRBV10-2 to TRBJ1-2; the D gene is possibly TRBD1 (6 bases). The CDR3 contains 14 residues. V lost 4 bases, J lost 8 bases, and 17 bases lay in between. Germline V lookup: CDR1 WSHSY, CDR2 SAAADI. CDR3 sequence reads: CASSGSYREDGYTF. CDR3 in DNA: TGCGCCAGCAGTGGATCGTACAGGGAAGACGGCTACACCTTC.

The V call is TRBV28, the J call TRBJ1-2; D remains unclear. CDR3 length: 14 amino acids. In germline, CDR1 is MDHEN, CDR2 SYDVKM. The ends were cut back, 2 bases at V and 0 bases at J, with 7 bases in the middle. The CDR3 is CASSLAVTNYGYTF. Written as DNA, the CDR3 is TGTGCCAGCAGTTTAGCTGTCACTAACTATGGCTACACCTTC.